This record concerns one TCR beta chain sequence. This entry belongs to a study of technical replicates of blood from several donors. Per germline, CDR1 SGHRS and CDR2 YFSETQ. Deletions cut 4 bases from V and 5 bases from J, with 24 bases between. The CDR3 consists of 17 residues. Using immunoSEQ multiplex PCR, the repertoire was profiled, and TCRdb retains in-frame clones only, with some absent. The sample lists around 57,000 clones; around 97% were seen once. Source material: T cells isolated from PBMCs. The chain carries TRBV5-1 and TRBJ2-5; D may be TRBD2 (5 bases). The source is a human donor in good health. The chain's CDR3 is CASSRYALGGGRETQYF. In nucleotides, the CDR3 is TGCGCCAGCAGCCGTTATGCACTAGGAGGCGGACGGGAGACCCAGTACTTC.